This TCR beta chain was observed in a study of CD8+CD57+ T cells in acquired aplastic anemia. Overall study context: Sorting CD4+ and CD8+ cells gave DNA averaging around 3 ug.

Study outcomes and limitations: Found in both controls and patients were approximately 31 CD8+ CDR3 sequences. Statistical testing detected no significant gap in CD8+ Simpson's diversity between patients and controls.

The CDR3 runs 14 residues. Trimming at V came to 7 bases and at J to 2 bases, leaving 5 bases not matched to a gene. Germline values: CDR1 ENHRY, CDR2 SYGVKD. Concerning this clonotype: Its specificity is unknown. This CDR3 is missing its conserved last phenylalanine or tryptophan, likely due to a read error.

The template used for profiling TCR beta VDJ and CDR3 was genomic DNA. TCRdb re-called the reads through MiXCR, storing one row per CDR3 protein. Counted here are approximately 190,000 distinct CDR3 sequences, over 60% occurring once; the ten biggest clones make up about half. The sequence was collected from a human donor with severe aplastic anemia or a healthy control (not recorded which). This chain connects TRBV10-3 to TRBJ1-5, with 7 positions matching TRBD1. The sequencing sample was made of sorted CD4+, CD8+, or CD8+CD57+ T cells (not recorded which) from PBMCs. CDR3 bases: TGTGCCATCAAGGGGACAGACGGCAATCAGCCCCAGCATTTG. Translating it yields CAIKGTDGNQPQHL.